The entry below describes one T cell receptor (beta chain). The target of this receptor is not known. There are no base qualities to consult, and no much larger clone falls within one base. This specimen belongs to a study of CD8+ T cells in alopecia areata (dated by TCRdb to the late 2010s). In terms of the full investigation: Treated patients were enrolled in an open-label pilot trial of oral tofacitinib at 5 to 10 mg twice daily for moderate-to-severe alopecia areata. Tofacitinib was given for 6 to 18 months, followed by 6 months of follow-up off drug to assess delayed response and recurrence. Disease severity in treated patients was measured with the SALT score, which quantifies the percentage of affected scalp surface area. In both human patients and the C3H/HeJ mouse model, the study applied high-throughput TCRbeta sequencing to look at T cell clonal expansion in alopecia areata. In humans, TCRbeta sequencing was performed on scalp tissue and on sorted CD4+ and CD8+ peripheral blood T cells from healthy controls and from patients with patchy or totalis/universalis alopecia areata. Patients on tofacitinib were biopsied at baseline and after 4 and 24 weeks of treatment, and several of the patients also had a later scalp biopsy. Clonality in the scalp was compared among normal scalp (n=4), patchy alopecia areata scalp (n=8), and alopecia totalis/universalis scalp (n=8). The RNA source kit depended on sample type: the PAXgene miRNA kit for fixed scalp, the miRNeasy kit for PBMCs, and the RNeasy kit for mouse skin. TCRbeta CDR3 regions were amplified by immunoSEQ multiplex PCR using 35 Vbeta forward and 13 Jbeta reverse primers.

The library was produced with the immunoSEQ multiplex PCR assay. RNA was extracted from all samples and reverse transcribed into cDNA, which served as template for TCR sequencing. SuperScript III was used for first-strand cDNA synthesis, primed with a 2:1 mix of oligo-dT and random hexamers. A synthetic immune receptor repertoire was used to measure amplification bias, and any remaining bias was corrected computationally. The source study handled its data this way. Raw reads were preprocessed to remove errors, and CDR3 was defined by IMGT conventions from the conserved cysteine to phenylalanine. Clonality was computed as 1 minus the Shannon entropy, with the entropy normalized by log2 of the number of productive unique TCRs. Whether each scalp clone was CD4 or CD8 was inferred by checking scalp TCRbeta sequences against the CD4 and CD8 repertoires from sorted blood. TCRdb stores this immuneACCESS table with in-frame sequences only. Part of the clones is absent; in the studies checked, under half of the shortfall reflects unresolved V genes, and no reason is known for the rest. V and J calls and clone size are as listed in that table; D and trimming were resolved from the DNA. This sample has some 88,000 clones in its table, and around 47% of those were observed once. Around 20% of the sample lies in the top ten.

Study-level results and caveats: Shared TCR sequences between patients were less evident than in mice, which may be partly attributable to HLA diversity in the patient population. The treated cohort was small, with a single nonresponder, so links between baseline CD8+ expansion and response need larger studies. During tofacitinib treatment, many expanded lesional clones stuck around in both scalp and blood, and this persistence may partly explain why relapse happens after treatment is stopped. Unlike mouse skin, where gammadelta T cells dominate, normal human skin contains resident alphabeta T cells that get sequenced too, which complicates analysis of the scalp TCR repertoire. Compared with normal scalp, lesional scalp, particularly in alopecia totalis/universalis, had higher clonality and more expanded CD8+ clones, which suggests antigenic drive. Tofacitinib significantly lowered scalp clonality and the number of expanded CD8+ clones among the top 100 scalp clones.

The time point tag for this specimen amounts to: roughly 24 weeks on oral tofacitinib. In the paper's terms, the treatment or condition label means: oral pan-JAK inhibitor, 5-10 mg twice daily. Peripheral blood and lesional scalp punch biopsies were obtained from patients with alopecia areata. PBMCs were separated by density centrifugation and stained for CD3, CD4 and CD8, after which CD4+ and CD8+ T cells were sorted on a FACSAria. The germline V gene gives CDR1 as SNHLY and CDR2 as FYNNEI. The cysteine opens and the phenylalanine closes a CDR3 of 12 amino acids. Only the CDR3 DNA is retained, 36 bases long and in frame from the first base. V is pared back by 3 bases and J by 4 bases, with 4 bases lying between the germline termini.

Material: CD8+ T cells sorted from blood, obtained at week 24, from a patient treated with tofacitinib. The sequence is built from TRBV2 and TRBJ2-1, with no confidently assigned D gene. The TCR comes from a human donor with alopecia areata. The CDR3 region: CASSDPYNEQFF. The nucleotide sequence is TGTGCCAGCAGTGACCCTTACAATGAGCAGTTCTTC.